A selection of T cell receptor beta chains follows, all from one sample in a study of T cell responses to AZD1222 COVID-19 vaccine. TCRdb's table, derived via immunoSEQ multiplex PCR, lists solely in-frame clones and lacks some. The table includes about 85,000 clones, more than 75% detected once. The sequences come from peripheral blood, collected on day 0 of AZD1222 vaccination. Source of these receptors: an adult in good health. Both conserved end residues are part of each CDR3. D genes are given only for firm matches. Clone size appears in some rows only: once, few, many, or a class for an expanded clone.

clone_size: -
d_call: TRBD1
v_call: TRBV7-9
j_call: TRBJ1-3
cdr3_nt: TGTGCCAGCAGCCCAAGGGACAGGGTCTCTGGAAACACCATATATTTT
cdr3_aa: CASSPRDRVSGNTIYF

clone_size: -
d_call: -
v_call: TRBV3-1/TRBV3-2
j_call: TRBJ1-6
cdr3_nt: TGTGCCAGCAGCCGAGATAATTCACCCCTCCACTTT
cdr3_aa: CASSRDNSPLHF

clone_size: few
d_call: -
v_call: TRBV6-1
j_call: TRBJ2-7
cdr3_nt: TGTGCCAGCAGTGACGGACCACGATACGAGCAGTACTTC
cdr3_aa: CASSDGPRYEQYF

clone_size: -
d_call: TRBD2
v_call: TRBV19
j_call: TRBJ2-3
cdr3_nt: TGTGCCAGTGGGGGGGATGGATATCCAACAGATACGCAGTATTTT
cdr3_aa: CASGGDGYPTDTQYF

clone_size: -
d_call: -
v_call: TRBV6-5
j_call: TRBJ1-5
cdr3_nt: TGTGCCAGCAGTTACTCGGCGGGGTGGAGCAATCAGCCCCAGCATTTT
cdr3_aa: CASSYSAGWSNQPQHF

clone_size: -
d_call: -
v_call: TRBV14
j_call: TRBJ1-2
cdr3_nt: TGTGCCAGCAGCCTTGCGCCGGGACCGAACGAAGGCTACACCTTC
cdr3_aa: CASSLAPGPNEGYTF

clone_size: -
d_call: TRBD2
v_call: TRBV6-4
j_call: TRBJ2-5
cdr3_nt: TGTGCCAGTTTGCTAGCGGGGACGGGGACCCAGTACTTC
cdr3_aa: CASLLAGTGTQYF

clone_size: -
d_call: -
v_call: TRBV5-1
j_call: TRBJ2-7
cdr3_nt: TGCGCCAGCAGCTTGGGGGTCGGGGGCTACGAGCAGTACTTC
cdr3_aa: CASSLGVGGYEQYF

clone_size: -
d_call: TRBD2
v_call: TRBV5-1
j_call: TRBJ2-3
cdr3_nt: TGCGCCAGCAGCTTGTCAGGGACTAGCGGGAGCACAGATACGCAGTATTTT
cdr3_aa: CASSLSGTSGSTDTQYF

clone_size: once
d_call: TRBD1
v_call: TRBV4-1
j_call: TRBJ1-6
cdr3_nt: TGCGCCAGCAGCCAAGGGGAGGGACAGACCCTATCGTATTCACCCCTCCACTTT
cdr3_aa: CASSQGEGQTLSYSPLHF

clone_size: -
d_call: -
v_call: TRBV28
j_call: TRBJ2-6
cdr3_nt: TGTGCCAGCCGGAGGGGCTCTGGGGCCAACGTCCTGACTTTC
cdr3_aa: CASRRGSGANVLTF

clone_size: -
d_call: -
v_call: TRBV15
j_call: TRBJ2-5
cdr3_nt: TGTGCCACCAGCAGAGATCTGGGTTGGGAGACCCAGTACTTC
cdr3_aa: CATSRDLGWETQYF

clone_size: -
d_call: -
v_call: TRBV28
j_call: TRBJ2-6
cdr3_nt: TGTGCCAGCAAAGTTTCAGGTAGCTCTGGGGCCAACGTCCTGACTTTC
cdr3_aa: CASKVSGSSGANVLTF

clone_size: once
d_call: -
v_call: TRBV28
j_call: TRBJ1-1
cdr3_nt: TGTGCCAGCAGCGGGCCATGGGGAAACACTGAAGCTTTCTTT
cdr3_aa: CASSGPWGNTEAFF

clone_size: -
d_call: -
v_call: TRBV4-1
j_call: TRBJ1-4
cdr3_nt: TGCGCCAGCAGCCAAGAAGCCTCTCGGGGAGAGCCGTTCTTTTGGGAAAAACTGTTTTTT
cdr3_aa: CASSQEASRGEPFFWEKLFF

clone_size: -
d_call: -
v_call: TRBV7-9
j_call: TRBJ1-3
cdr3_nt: TGTGCCAGCAGCTTTGGTCTCTCTGGAAACACCATATATTTT
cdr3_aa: CASSFGLSGNTIYF

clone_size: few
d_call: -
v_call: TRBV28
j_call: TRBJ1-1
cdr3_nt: TGTGCCAGCAGTTTATGGGGGAAGCGGAACACTGAAGCTTTCTTT
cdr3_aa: CASSLWGKRNTEAFF

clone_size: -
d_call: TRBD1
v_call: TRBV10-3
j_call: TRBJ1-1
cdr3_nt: TGTGCCATCAGTTCGACAGGGGCAGAGAACACTGAAGCTTTCTTT
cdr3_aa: CAISSTGAENTEAFF

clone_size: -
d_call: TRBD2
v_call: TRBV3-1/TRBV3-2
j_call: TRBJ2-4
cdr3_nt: TGTGCCAGCAGCCTTGGATCAGCGGGAGTAAACATTCAGTACTTC
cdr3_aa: CASSLGSAGVNIQYF

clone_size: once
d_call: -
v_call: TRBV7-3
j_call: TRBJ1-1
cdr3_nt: TGTGCCAGCAGTCCGCAGGTGAACACTGAAGCTTTCTTT
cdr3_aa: CASSPQVNTEAFF

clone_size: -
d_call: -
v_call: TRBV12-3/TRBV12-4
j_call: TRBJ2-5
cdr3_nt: TGTGCCAGCAGGTTACTCGAGACCCAGTACTTC
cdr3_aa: CASRLLETQYF

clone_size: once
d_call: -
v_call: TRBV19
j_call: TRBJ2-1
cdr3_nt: TGTGCCAGTAGTATTCAGCGGTACAATGAGCAGTTCTTC
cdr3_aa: CASSIQRYNEQFF

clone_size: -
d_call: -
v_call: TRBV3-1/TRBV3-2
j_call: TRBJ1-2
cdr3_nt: TGTGCCAGCCGTAAAGAGGGTGCCTATGGCTACACCTTC
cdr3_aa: CASRKEGAYGYTF

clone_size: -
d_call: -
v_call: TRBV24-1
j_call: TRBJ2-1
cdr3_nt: TGTGCCACCAGTGATTTCGCTACTAGTCGGGATGAGCAGTTCTTC
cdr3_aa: CATSDFATSRDEQFF

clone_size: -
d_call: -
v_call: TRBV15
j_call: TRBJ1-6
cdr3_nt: TGTGCCACCGGAACGGGGGATCATAATTCACCCCTCCACTTT
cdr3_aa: CATGTGDHNSPLHF

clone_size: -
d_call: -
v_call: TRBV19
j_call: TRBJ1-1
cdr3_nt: TGTGCCAGTAGTCGGGGGACGAACACTGAAGCTTTCTTT
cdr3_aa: CASSRGTNTEAFF

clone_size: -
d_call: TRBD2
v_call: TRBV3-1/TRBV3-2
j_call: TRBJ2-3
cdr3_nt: TGTGCCAGCAGCCAAACCGGGACTAGCGGGGGAATGGCGCAGTATTTT
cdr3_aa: CASSQTGTSGGMAQYF

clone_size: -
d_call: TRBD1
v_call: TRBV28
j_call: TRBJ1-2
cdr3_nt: TGTGCCAGCAGTTTATTCACGGGACAGGAGATCTATGGCTACACCTTC
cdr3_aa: CASSLFTGQEIYGYTF

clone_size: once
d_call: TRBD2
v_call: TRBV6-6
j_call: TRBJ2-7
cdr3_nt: TGTGCCAGCAGTTCTAGCGGGCGCCCCTACGAGCAGTACTTC
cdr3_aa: CASSSSGRPYEQYF

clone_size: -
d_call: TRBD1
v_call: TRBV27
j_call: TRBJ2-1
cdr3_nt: TGTGCCAGCAGTTTTGGGACAGGGGGAACCAATGAGCAGTTCTTC
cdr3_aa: CASSFGTGGTNEQFF

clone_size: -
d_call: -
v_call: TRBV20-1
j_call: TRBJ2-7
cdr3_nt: TGCAGTGTTAAGAAGACGGACGAGCAGTACTTC
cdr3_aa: CSVKKTDEQYF

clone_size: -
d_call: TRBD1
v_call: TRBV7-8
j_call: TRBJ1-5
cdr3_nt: TGTGCCAGCAGCCCAGATACAGGGGGCGCCTGGGCCCAGCATTTT
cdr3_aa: CASSPDTGGAWAQHF

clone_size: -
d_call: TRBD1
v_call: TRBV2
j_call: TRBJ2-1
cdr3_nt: TGTGCCAGCAGGGTACCCGGGACAGTGGGTTTGGAGCAGTTCTTC
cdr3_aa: CASRVPGTVGLEQFF

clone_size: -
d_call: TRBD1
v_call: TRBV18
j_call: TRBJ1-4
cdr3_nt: TGTGCCAGCTCGGTTTCACAGGGGAGTAATGAAAAACTGTTTTTT
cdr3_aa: CASSVSQGSNEKLFF

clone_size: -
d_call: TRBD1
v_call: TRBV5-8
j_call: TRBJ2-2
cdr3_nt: TGTGCCAGCAACTCGGGACAGCCTACGAACACCGGGGAGCTGTTTTTT
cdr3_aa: CASNSGQPTNTGELFF

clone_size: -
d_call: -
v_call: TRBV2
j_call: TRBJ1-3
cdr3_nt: TGTGCCAGCAGTGCCCAGGGCAGCTCTGGAAACACCATATATTTT
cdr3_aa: CASSAQGSSGNTIYF

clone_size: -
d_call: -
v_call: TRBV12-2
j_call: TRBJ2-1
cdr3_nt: TGTGCAAGTCGCTTAGGGTCGGAGGGAGTATACAATGAGCAGTTCTTC
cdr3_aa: CASRLGSEGVYNEQFF

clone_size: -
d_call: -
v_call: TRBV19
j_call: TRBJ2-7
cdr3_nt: TGTGCCAGTCGCGCGAACTCCTACGAGCAGTACTTC
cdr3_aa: CASRANSYEQYF

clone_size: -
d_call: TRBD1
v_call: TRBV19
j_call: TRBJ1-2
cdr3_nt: TGTGCCAGTAGGACAGGGCAATACTATGGCTACACCTTC
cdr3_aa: CASRTGQYYGYTF

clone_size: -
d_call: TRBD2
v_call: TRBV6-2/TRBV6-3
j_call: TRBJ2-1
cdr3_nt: TGTGCCAGCAGTTCCGGACTAGCGTTGAGCTCCTACAATGAGCAGTTCTTC
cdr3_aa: CASSSGLALSSYNEQFF